This T cell receptor (beta chain) was sequenced for a study of blood T cell repertoires in COVID-19. Study-wide background: Samples taken during acute and convalescent COVID-19 were collected in the United States, Italy and Spain. T cells, B-cell-depleted T cells, or PBMCs provided the cDNA or gDNA that served as material.

In the original processing: Reference gene primer amplification gave estimated nucleated cell counts. TCRdb keeps only in-frame clones here, not all; method: immunoSEQ multiplex PCR. That table furnishes V, J and clone size, whereas the DNA furnished D and trimming. This table holds 73,000 or so clones, about 90% found once. V was trimmed by 4 bases and J by 7 bases, leaving 14 bases between them. This CDR3 spans 15 amino acids. Per the germline V gene, CDR1 is PRHDT and CDR2 is FYEKMQ (reference sequence). This rearrangement joins TRBV13 to TRBJ1-6; a weak D match, TRBD1 (5 bases). The source is a human donor with active COVID-19. The donor label of this sample is uncertain. Sequenced material: peripheral blood. CDR3 nucleotides: TGTGCCAGCAGCTGGGGGGTCCAAACCAATTCACCCCTCCACTTT. This gives the protein CASSWGVQTNSPLHF.